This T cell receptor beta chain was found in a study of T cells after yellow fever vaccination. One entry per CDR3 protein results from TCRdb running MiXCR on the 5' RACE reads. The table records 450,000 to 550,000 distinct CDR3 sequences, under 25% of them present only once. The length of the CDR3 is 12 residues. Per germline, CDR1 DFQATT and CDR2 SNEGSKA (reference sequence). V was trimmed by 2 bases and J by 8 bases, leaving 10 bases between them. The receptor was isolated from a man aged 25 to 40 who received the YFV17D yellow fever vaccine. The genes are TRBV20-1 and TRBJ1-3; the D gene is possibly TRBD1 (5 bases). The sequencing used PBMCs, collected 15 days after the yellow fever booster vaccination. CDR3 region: CSARQGPDTIYF. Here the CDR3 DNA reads TGCAGTGCTAGACAGGGACCTGACACCATATATTTT.